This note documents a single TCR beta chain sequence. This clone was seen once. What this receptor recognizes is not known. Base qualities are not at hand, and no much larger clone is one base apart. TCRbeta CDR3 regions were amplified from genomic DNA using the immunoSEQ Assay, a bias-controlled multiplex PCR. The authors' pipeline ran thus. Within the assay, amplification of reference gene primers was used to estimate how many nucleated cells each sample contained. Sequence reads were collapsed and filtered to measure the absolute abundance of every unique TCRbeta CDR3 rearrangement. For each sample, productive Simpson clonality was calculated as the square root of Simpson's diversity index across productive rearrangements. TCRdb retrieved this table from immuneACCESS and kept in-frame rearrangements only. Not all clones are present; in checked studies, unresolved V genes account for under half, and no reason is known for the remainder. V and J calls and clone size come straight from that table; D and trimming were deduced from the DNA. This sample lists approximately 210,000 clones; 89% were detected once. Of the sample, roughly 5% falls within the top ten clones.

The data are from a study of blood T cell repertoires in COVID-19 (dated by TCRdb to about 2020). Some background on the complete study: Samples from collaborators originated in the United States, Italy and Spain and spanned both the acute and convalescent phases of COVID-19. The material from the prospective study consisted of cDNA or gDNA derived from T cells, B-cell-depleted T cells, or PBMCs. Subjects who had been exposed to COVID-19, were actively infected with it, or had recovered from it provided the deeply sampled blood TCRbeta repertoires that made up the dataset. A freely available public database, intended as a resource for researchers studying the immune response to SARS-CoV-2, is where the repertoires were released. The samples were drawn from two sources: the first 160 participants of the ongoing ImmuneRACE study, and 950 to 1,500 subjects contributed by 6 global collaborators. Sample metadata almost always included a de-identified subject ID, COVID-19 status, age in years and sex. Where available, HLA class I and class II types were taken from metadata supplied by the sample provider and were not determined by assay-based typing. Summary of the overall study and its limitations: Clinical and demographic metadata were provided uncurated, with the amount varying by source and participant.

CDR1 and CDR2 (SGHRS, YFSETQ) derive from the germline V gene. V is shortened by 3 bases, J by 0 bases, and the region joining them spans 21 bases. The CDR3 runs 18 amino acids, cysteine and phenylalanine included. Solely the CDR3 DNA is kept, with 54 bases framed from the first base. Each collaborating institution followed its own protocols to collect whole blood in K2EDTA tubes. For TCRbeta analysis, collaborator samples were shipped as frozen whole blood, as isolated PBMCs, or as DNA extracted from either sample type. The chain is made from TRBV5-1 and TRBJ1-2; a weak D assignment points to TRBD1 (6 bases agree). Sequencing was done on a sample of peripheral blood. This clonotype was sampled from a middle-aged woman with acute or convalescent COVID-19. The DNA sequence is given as TGCGCCAGCAGCTCTCCCAGGGGTAAGGGGCGTACTAACTATGGCTACACCTTC. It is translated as CASSSPRGKGRTNYGYTF.